This T cell receptor (beta chain) is drawn from a study of blood T cell repertoires in COVID-19. Study background: Donors in the United States, Italy and Spain gave samples during acute or convalescent COVID-19. PBMCs, B-cell-depleted T cells, or T cells provided the cDNA or gDNA that made up the material.

The study assigned cohorts using participant-reported clinical history. Donors in Cohort 3 counted as recovered after two negative PCRs, clearance, or symptom resolution. The germline V gene encodes CDR1 ENHRY and CDR2 SYGVKD. The V gene lost 0 bases and the J gene lost 6 bases, with 14 bases spanning the gap. The CDR3 loop spans 15 amino acids. The table came from immunoSEQ multiplex PCR; TCRdb's copy has only in-frame clones and leaves some out. Here the sample spans fewer than 500,000 clones, around 90% being singletons. This clone occurred once. The source is a woman aged 18-29 years who had recovered from COVID-19. Sequencing was carried out using PBMCs or T cells enriched from blood (not recorded which). The J gene is TRBJ1-1, the V gene TRBV10-3; maybe TRBD1 (5 bases). The CDR3 DNA follows: TGTGCCATCAGTGAGTCTTACCAGGGAAGTGCTGAAGCTTTCTTT. Translating it yields CAISESYQGSAEAFF.